The sequence of this T cell receptor (beta chain) was determined in a study of metastatic and nonmetastatic thyroid tumors. Across the study: Comparative analysis of repertoires was undertaken across blood and tumor or nodule tissue obtained from malignant and benign thyroid patients. Whole-study results and caveats: Malignant thyroid tumors reportedly had TCR beta diversity that was significantly higher than in benign nodules, in blood and tumor.

For this clone: Its antigen is unidentified.

The germline CDR1 and CDR2 sequences are SGHRS and YFSETQ. V shed 4 bases, J shed 0 bases, and the junction held 10 bases outside the gene matches. CDR3 length: 17 residues. Treatment of any kind had been given to no patient before thyroid surgery. TCRdb ran MiXCR on the PCR reads. The sample lists some 14,000 clones; about 31% were seen once. The material sequenced was tumor tissue. The chain has TRBV5-1 and TRBJ2-3; 8 bases match TRBD1. This clonotype was sampled from a male donor with papillary thyroid cancer or a benign thyroid nodule (not recorded which). Some clones in this sample may be carry-over from other donors' samples. CDR3 nucleotides: TGCGCCAGCAGCCTGGGACACCGGGACAGGAGCACAGATACGCAGTATTTT. It specifies CASSLGHRDRSTDTQYF.